The text below deals with one T cell receptor (beta chain). What it recognizes is unknown. Unmatched junction bases numbered 3, after V lost 4 bases and J lost 6 bases. The CDR3 covers 14 residues. Germline V lookup: CDR1 SGDLS, CDR2 YYNGEE. The source of the sample is a study of CD8+ T cells in alopecia areata. Across the study: Twice daily, treated patients received 5 to 10 mg of oral tofacitinib.

Study-wide points: There were also resident alphabeta T cells of normal skin sequenced in scalp samples. Tofacitinib significantly brought down scalp clonality and expanded CD8+ clones among top 100. In scalp and blood during tofacitinib, many expanded lesional clones persisted.

Noted treatment: oral pan-JAK inhibitor, 5-10 mg twice daily. Sequencing templates came from extracted RNA that was reverse transcribed into cDNA. Profiled with immunoSEQ multiplex PCR; TCRdb holds only in-frame clones, not every one. The sample contains roughly 180,000 clones, around half of which appear only once. The receptor's source is a human donor with alopecia areata. The genes are TRBV9 and TRBJ2-4; TRBD2 matches 11 bases. The specimen comprised CD8+ T cells sorted from blood, sampled at week 24, from a patient treated with tofacitinib. The CDR3 coding sequence is TGTGCCAGCAGCACTAGCGGGGGAGGAAACATTCAGTACTTC. Amino acids: CASSTSGGGNIQYF.